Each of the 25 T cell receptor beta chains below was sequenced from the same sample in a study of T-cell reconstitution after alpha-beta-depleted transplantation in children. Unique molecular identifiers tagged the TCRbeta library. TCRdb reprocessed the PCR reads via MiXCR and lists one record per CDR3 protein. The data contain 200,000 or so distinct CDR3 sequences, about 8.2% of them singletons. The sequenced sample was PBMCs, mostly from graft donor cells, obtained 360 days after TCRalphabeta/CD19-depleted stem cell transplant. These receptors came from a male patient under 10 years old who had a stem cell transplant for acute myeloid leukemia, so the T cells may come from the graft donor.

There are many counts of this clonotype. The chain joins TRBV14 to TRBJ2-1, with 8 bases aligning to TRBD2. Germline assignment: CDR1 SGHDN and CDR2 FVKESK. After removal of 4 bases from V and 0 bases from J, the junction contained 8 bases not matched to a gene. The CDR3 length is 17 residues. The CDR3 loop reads CASSPIAGPSSYNEQFF. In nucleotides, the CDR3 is TGTGCCAGCAGCCCAATAGCGGGGCCGAGCTCCTACAATGAGCAGTTCTTC. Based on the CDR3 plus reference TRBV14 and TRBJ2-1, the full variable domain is EAGVTQFPSHSVIEKGQTVTLRCDPISGHDNLYWYRRVMGKEIKFLLHFVKESKQDESGMPNNRFLAERTGGTYSTLKVQPAELEDSGVYFCASSPIAGPSSYNEQFFGPGTRLTVL.

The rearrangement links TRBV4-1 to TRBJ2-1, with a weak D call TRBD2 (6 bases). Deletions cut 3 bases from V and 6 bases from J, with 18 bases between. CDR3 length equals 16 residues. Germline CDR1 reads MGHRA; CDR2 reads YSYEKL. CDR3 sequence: CASSQPGTGQINEQFF. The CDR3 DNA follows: TGCGCCAGCAGCCAGCCCGGGACTGGCCAGATCAATGAGCAGTTCTTC.

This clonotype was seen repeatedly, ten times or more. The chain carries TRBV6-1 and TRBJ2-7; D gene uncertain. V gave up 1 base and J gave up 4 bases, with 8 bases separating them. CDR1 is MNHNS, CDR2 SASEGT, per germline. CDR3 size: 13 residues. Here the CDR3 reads CASSEVLHYEQYV. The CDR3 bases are TGTGCCAGCAGTGAAGTATTGCATTACGAGCAGTACGTC.

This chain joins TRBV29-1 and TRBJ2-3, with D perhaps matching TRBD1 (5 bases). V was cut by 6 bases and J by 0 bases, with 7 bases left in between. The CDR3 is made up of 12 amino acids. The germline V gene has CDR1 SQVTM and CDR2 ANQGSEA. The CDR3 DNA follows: TGCAGCGTGGGGCGAAGCACAGATACGCAGTATTTT. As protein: CSVGRSTDTQYF.

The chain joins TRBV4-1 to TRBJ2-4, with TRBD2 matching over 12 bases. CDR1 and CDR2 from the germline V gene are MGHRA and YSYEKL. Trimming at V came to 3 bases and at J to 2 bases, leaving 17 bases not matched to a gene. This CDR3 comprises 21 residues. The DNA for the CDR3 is TGCGCCAGCAGCCAGTGGCTCTTCCTAGCGGGGGGGCCGATTTCCAAAAACATTCAGTACTTC. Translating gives CASSQWLFLAGGPISKNIQYF.

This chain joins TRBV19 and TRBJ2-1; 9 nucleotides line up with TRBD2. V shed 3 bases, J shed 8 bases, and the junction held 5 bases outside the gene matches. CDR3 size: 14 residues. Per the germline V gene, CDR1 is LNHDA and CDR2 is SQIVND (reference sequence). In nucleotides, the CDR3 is TGTGCCAGTAGTATCCGGCGGGAGGGATATGAGCAGTTCTTC. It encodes CASSIRREGYEQFF. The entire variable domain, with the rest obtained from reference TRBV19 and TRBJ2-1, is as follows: DGGITQSPKYLFRKEGQNVTLSCEQNLNHDAMYWYRQDPGQGLRLIYYSQIVNDFQKGDIAEGYSVSREKKESFPLTVTSAQKNPTAFYLCASSIRREGYEQFFGPGTRLTVL.

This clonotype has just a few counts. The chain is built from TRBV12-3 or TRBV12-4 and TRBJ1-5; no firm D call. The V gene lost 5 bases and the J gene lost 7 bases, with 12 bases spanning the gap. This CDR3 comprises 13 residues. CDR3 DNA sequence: TGTGCCAGCAGTCCCGAGGTCCGGCAGCCCCAGCATTTT. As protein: CASSPEVRQPQHF.

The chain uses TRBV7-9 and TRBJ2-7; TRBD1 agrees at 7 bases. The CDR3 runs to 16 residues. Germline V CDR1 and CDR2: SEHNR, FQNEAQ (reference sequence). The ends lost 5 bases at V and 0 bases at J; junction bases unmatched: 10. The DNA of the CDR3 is TGTGCCAGCAGCACGACAGGGTCGGCGAGCTCCTACGAGCAGTACTTC. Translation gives CASSTTGSASSYEQYF.

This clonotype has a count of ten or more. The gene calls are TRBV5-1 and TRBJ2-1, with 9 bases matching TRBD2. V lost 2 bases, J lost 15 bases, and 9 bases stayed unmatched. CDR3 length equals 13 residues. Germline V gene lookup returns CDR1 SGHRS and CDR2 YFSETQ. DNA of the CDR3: TGCGCCAGCAGCTTATATGCGGGAGGGCCGCGGTTCTTC. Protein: CASSLYAGGPRFF.

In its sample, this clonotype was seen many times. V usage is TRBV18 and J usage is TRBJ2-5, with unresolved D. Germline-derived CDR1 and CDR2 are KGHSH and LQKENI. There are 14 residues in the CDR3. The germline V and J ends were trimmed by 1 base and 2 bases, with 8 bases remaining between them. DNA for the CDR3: TGTGCCAGCTCACCACGGGGAAAGCAAGAGACCCAGTACTTC. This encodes CASSPRGKQETQYF.

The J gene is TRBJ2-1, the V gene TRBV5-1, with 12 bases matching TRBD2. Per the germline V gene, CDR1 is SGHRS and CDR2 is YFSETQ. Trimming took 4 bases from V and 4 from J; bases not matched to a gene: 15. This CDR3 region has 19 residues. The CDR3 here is CASSLYPTSGGYGYNEQFF. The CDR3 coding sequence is TGCGCCAGCAGCCTCTACCCGACTAGCGGGGGATATGGATACAATGAGCAGTTCTTC. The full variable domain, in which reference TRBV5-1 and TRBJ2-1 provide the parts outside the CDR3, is KAGVTQTPRYLIKTRGQQVTLSCSPISGHRSVSWYQQTPGQGLQFLFEYFSETQRNKGNFPGRFSGRQFSNSRSEMNVSTLELGDSALYLCASSLYPTSGGYGYNEQFFGPGTRLTVL.

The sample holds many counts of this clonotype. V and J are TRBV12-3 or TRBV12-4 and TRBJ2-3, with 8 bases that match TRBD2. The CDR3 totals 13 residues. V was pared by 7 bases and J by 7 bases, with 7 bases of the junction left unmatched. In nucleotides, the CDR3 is TGTGCCAGCACAGAGCGGGGGCAGCATACGCAGTATTTT. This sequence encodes CASTERGQHTQYF.

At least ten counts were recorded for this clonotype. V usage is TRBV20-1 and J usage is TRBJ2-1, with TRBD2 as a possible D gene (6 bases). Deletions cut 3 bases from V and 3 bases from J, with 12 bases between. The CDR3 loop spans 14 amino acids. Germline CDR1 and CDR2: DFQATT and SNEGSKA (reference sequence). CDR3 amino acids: CSARGGANYNEQFF. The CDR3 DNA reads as TGCAGTGCTAGGGGCGGGGCGAACTACAATGAGCAGTTCTTC.

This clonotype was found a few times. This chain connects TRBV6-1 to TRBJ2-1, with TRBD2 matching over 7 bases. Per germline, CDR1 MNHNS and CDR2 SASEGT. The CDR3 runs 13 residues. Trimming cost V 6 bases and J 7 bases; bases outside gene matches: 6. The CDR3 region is CASSGLVGNEQFF. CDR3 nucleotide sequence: TGTGCCAGCAGCGGACTAGTGGGGAATGAGCAGTTCTTC.

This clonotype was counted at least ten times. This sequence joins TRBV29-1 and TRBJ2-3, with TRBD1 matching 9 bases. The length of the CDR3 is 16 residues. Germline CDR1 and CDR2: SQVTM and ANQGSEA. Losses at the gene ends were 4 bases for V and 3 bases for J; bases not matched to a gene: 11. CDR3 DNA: TGCAGCGTTGGGGGAATTACAGGGGGCGCAACAGATACGCAGTATTTT. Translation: CSVGGITGGATDTQYF.

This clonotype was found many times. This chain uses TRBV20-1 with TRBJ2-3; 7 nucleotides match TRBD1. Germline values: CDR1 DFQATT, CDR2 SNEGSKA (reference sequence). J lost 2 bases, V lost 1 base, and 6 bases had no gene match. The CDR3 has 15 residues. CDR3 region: CSARGQGRNTDTQYF. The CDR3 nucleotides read TGCAGTGCTAGAGGACAGGGCAGGAACACAGATACGCAGTATTTT.

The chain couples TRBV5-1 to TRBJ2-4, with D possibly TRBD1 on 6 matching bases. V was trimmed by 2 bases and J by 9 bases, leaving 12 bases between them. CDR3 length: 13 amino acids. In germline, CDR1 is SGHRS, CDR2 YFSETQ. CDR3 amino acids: CASSLATGSIQYF. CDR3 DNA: TGCGCCAGCAGCTTAGCCACAGGGAGCATTCAGTACTTC.

Here the CDR3 reads CASSDPRKSGETQYF. In nucleotides, the CDR3 is TGCGCCAGCAGTGACCCCCGGAAGTCCGGGGAGACCCAGTACTTC. The gene calls are TRBV10-2 and TRBJ2-5; unclear D gene. Germline lookup yields CDR1 WSHSY and CDR2 SAAADI. The V end was cut by 3 bases, the J end by 5 bases, with 16 bases between. CDR3 length: 15 amino acids.

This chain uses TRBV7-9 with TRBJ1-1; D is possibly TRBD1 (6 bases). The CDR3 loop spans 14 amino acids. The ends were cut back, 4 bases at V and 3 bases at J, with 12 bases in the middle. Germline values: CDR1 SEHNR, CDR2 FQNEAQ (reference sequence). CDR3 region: CASSSKGDDTEAFF. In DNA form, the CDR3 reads TGTGCCAGCAGCTCTAAGGGGGACGACACTGAAGCTTTCTTT.

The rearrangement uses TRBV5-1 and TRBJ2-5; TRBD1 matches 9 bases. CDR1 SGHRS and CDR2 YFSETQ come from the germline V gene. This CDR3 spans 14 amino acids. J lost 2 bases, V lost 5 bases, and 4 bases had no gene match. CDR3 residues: CASRGQGTQETQYF. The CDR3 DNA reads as TGCGCCAGCAGGGGACAGGGAACTCAAGAGACCCAGTACTTC.

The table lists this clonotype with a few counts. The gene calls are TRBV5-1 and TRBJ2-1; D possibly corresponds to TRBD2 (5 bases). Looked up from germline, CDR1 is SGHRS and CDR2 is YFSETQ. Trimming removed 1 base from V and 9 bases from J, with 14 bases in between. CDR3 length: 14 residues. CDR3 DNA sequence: TGCGCCAGCAGCTTGTACTCGGGAATCGGTGAGCAGTTCTTC. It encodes CASSLYSGIGEQFF. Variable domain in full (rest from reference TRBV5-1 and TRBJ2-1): KAGVTQTPRYLIKTRGQQVTLSCSPISGHRSVSWYQQTPGQGLQFLFEYFSETQRNKGNFPGRFSGRQFSNSRSEMNVSTLELGDSALYLCASSLYSGIGEQFFGPGTRLTVL.

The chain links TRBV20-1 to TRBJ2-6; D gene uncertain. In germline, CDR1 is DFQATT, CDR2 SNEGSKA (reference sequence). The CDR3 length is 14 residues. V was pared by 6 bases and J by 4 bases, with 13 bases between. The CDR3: CSAPRSSGANVLTF. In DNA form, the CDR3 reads TGCAGTGCGCCAAGGAGTTCCGGGGCCAACGTCCTGACTTTC.

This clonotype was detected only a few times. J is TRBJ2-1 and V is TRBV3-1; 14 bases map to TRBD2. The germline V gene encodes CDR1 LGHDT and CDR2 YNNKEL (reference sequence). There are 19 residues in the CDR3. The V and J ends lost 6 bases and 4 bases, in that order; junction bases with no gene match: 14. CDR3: CASSLRTSGGPLHYNEQFF. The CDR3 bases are TGTGCCAGCAGTCTCCGGACTAGCGGGGGGCCCCTACATTACAATGAGCAGTTCTTC.

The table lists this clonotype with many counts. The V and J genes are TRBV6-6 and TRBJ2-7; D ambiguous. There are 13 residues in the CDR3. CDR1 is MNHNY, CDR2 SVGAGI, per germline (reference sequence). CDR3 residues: CAFRQTSSYEQYV. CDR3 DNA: TGTGCATTCAGGCAGACCAGCTCCTACGAGCAGTACGTC.

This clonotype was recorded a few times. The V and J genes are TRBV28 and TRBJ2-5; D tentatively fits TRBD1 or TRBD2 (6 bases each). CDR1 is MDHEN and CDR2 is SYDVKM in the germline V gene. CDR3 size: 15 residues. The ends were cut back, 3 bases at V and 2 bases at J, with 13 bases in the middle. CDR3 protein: CASSFGGQGQETQYF. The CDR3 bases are TGTGCCAGCAGTTTTGGGGGGCAGGGACAAGAGACCCAGTACTTC.